Listed here is a single T cell receptor (beta chain). This record comes from a study of cytomegalovirus exposure and HLA in healthy donors. PCR primers comprised 60 Vbeta and 13 Jbeta primers. Profiling relied on immunoSEQ multiplex PCR, and the TCRdb table lists in-frame clones only, not all of them. The sample shows fewer than 200,000 clones, 70% to 90% of them seen only once. The CDR3 runs 18 residues. Trimming at V came to 6 bases and at J to 4 bases, leaving 12 bases not matched to a gene. CDR1 and CDR2 (germline): SGHNT, YYREEE (reference sequence). Sequencing was performed on PBMCs. The TCR sequence derives from a man between 18 and 29 years old in good health and CMV-seropositive. The rearrangement joins TRBV5-4 to TRBJ2-3; 15 bases fit TRBD2. CDR3 in amino acids: CASTKGGLAGGLSDTQYF. CDR3 DNA: TGTGCCAGCACCAAAGGAGGACTAGCGGGGGGGCTCTCAGATACGCAGTATTTT.